These T cell receptor beta chains were read from a single sample in a study of blood T cell repertoires in COVID-19. Some clones are missing from TCRdb's copy, which holds only in-frame ones; the method was immunoSEQ multiplex PCR. The data show 150,000 or so clones, 70% to 85% seen once. The sequencing sample was made of peripheral blood. Receptors originate from a woman of 80 years or more with acute or convalescent COVID-19. CDR3s include the opening cysteine and the closing phenylalanine or tryptophan. D genes are given only for firm matches. Only part of the rows carry a size: once, few, many, or a class if the clone is expanded.

d_call: NA; clone_size: NA; cdr3_length: 14; v_call: TRBV11-2; j_call: TRBJ1-6; cdr3_aa: CASSLGGDNSPLHF; cdr3_nt: TGTGCCAGCAGCTTAGGCGGGGACAATTCACCCCTCCACTTT
d_call: NA; clone_size: NA; cdr3_length: 15; v_call: TRBV3-1/TRBV3-2; j_call: TRBJ2-7; cdr3_aa: CASSQDPKRAHEQYF; cdr3_nt: TGTGCCAGCAGCCAAGATCCGAAGCGGGCCCACGAGCAGTACTTC
d_call: TRBD1; clone_size: NA; cdr3_length: 12; v_call: TRBV5-1; j_call: TRBJ1-2; cdr3_aa: CASSRDRDGYTF; cdr3_nt: TGCGCCAGCAGTAGGGACAGGGATGGCTACACCTTC
d_call: TRBD1; clone_size: NA; cdr3_length: 17; v_call: TRBV2; j_call: TRBJ2-7; cdr3_aa: CASSRRGGQGTSYEQYF; cdr3_nt: TGTGCCAGCAGCCGACGAGGTGGACAGGGAACATCCTACGAGCAGTACTTC
d_call: TRBD1; clone_size: NA; cdr3_length: 13; v_call: TRBV2; j_call: TRBJ1-2; cdr3_aa: CASSLDREDGYTF; cdr3_nt: TGTGCCAGCAGCCTGGACAGGGAAGACGGCTACACCTTC
d_call: NA; clone_size: NA; cdr3_length: 15; v_call: TRBV10-3; j_call: TRBJ2-7; cdr3_aa: CAIRDSLALSYEQYF; cdr3_nt: TGTGCCATCAGAGACAGTCTAGCGCTCTCCTACGAGCAGTACTTC
d_call: NA; clone_size: NA; cdr3_length: 15; v_call: TRBV2; j_call: TRBJ2-7; cdr3_aa: CASSERRQGRDEQYF; cdr3_nt: TGTGCCAGCAGTGAAAGGCGGCAGGGGAGAGACGAGCAGTACTTC
d_call: TRBD2; clone_size: NA; cdr3_length: 18; v_call: TRBV3-1/TRBV3-2; j_call: TRBJ2-1; cdr3_aa: CASSQEGLGLRTYNEQFF; cdr3_nt: TGTGCCAGCAGCCAAGAAGGCTTGGGACTAAGAACCTACAATGAGCAGTTCTTC
d_call: TRBD1; clone_size: NA; cdr3_length: 14; v_call: TRBV5-1; j_call: TRBJ2-7; cdr3_aa: CASSLANRGYEQYF; cdr3_nt: TGCGCCAGCAGCTTGGCCAACAGGGGGTACGAGCAGTACTTC
d_call: TRBD1; clone_size: few; cdr3_length: 17; v_call: TRBV5-1; j_call: TRBJ1-1; cdr3_aa: CASSSRRGTAVDAEAFF; cdr3_nt: TGCGCCAGCAGCTCACGCAGGGGGACGGCCGTAGATGCTGAAGCTTTCTTT
d_call: NA; clone_size: NA; cdr3_length: 16; v_call: TRBV5-1; j_call: TRBJ1-5; cdr3_aa: CASSLAGTTSNQPQHF; cdr3_nt: TGCGCCAGCAGCTTGGCTGGGACAACAAGCAATCAGCCCCAGCATTTT
d_call: TRBD2; clone_size: NA; cdr3_length: 17; v_call: TRBV9; j_call: TRBJ2-1; cdr3_aa: CASSVEIAGGLYNEQFF; cdr3_nt: TGTGCCAGCAGCGTAGAGATAGCGGGGGGTCTTTACAATGAGCAGTTCTTC
d_call: TRBD1; clone_size: NA; cdr3_length: 16; v_call: TRBV7-2; j_call: TRBJ2-7; cdr3_aa: CASSLVLTTGGYEQYF; cdr3_nt: TGTGCCAGCAGCTTAGTTCTCACGACAGGGGGCTACGAGCAGTACTTC
d_call: NA; clone_size: once; cdr3_length: 12; v_call: TRBV7-3; j_call: TRBJ2-1; cdr3_aa: CASSNIYNEQFF; cdr3_nt: TGTGCCAGCAGCAACATCTACAATGAGCAGTTCTTC
d_call: NA; clone_size: NA; cdr3_length: 12; v_call: TRBV7-9; j_call: TRBJ1-2; cdr3_aa: CASSRSNYGYTF; cdr3_nt: TGTGCCAGCAGCCGTTCTAACTATGGCTACACCTTC
d_call: TRBD2; clone_size: NA; cdr3_length: 17; v_call: TRBV7-3; j_call: TRBJ2-3; cdr3_aa: CASSRLSGGAGTDTQYF; cdr3_nt: TGTGCCAGCAGCCGGCTTAGCGGGGGGGCCGGCACAGATACGCAGTATTTT
d_call: TRBD1; clone_size: NA; cdr3_length: 15; v_call: TRBV6-4; j_call: TRBJ1-6; cdr3_aa: CASSDYHRGGSPLHF; cdr3_nt: TGTGCCAGCAGTGACTATCACAGGGGAGGATCACCCCTCCACTTT
d_call: TRBD1; clone_size: once; cdr3_length: 13; v_call: TRBV2; j_call: TRBJ1-1; cdr3_aa: CASSTGAGTEAFF; cdr3_nt: TGTGCCAGCAGTACAGGGGCAGGCACTGAAGCTTTCTTT
d_call: TRBD2; clone_size: NA; cdr3_length: 15; v_call: TRBV5-1; j_call: TRBJ2-3; cdr3_aa: CASSPGGGRALAQYF; cdr3_nt: TGCGCCAGCAGCCCGGGGGGTGGTAGGGCCCTTGCGCAGTATTTT
d_call: TRBD1; clone_size: NA; cdr3_length: 14; v_call: TRBV5-1; j_call: TRBJ2-7; cdr3_aa: CASRIQGSFYEQYF; cdr3_nt: TGCGCCAGCAGGATACAGGGGTCCTTCTACGAGCAGTACTTC
d_call: TRBD1; clone_size: few; cdr3_length: 15; v_call: TRBV5-4; j_call: TRBJ1-6; cdr3_aa: CASSPRTGENSPLHF; cdr3_nt: TGTGCCAGCAGCCCCCGGACAGGGGAAAATTCACCCCTCCACTTT
d_call: NA; clone_size: NA; cdr3_length: 14; v_call: TRBV3-1/TRBV3-2; j_call: TRBJ1-6; cdr3_aa: CASSRTVMDSPLHF; cdr3_nt: TGTGCCAGCAGCCGGACAGTAATGGATTCACCCCTCCACTTT
d_call: TRBD2; clone_size: NA; cdr3_length: 15; v_call: TRBV5-1; j_call: TRBJ2-3; cdr3_aa: CASGRLAGSTDTQYF; cdr3_nt: TGCGCCAGCGGCCGACTAGCGGGGAGCACAGATACGCAGTATTTT
d_call: TRBD2; clone_size: NA; cdr3_length: 18; v_call: TRBV5-1; j_call: TRBJ2-3; cdr3_aa: CAGSLAGPGRDRADTQYF; cdr3_nt: TGCGCCGGCAGCTTGGCAGGCCCCGGGAGGGACCGGGCGGATACGCAGTATTTT
d_call: NA; clone_size: NA; cdr3_length: 13; v_call: TRBV18; j_call: TRBJ2-3; cdr3_aa: CASTTVSTDTQYF; cdr3_nt: TGTGCCAGCACGACAGTTAGCACAGATACGCAGTATTTT
d_call: NA; clone_size: NA; cdr3_length: 13; v_call: TRBV11-2; j_call: TRBJ2-7; cdr3_aa: CASRPALSGEQYF; cdr3_nt: TGTGCCAGCAGGCCCGCTCTTTCGGGCGAGCAGTACTTC
d_call: TRBD1; clone_size: NA; cdr3_length: 15; v_call: TRBV6-2/TRBV6-3; j_call: TRBJ2-1; cdr3_aa: CASRYWDRGSYEQFF; cdr3_nt: TGTGCCAGCAGGTACTGGGACAGGGGAAGCTATGAGCAGTTCTTC
d_call: TRBD1; clone_size: NA; cdr3_length: 14; v_call: TRBV15; j_call: TRBJ1-4; cdr3_aa: CATSDRGKGEKLFF; cdr3_nt: TGTGCCACCAGTGACAGGGGAAAAGGTGAAAAACTGTTTTTT
d_call: NA; clone_size: NA; cdr3_length: 13; v_call: TRBV7-8; j_call: TRBJ2-7; cdr3_aa: CASSLERFYEQYF; cdr3_nt: TGTGCCAGCAGCTTAGAGCGATTCTACGAGCAGTACTTC
d_call: NA; clone_size: NA; cdr3_length: 17; v_call: TRBV5-4; j_call: TRBJ1-3; cdr3_aa: CASSLRRPGDSGNTIYF; cdr3_nt: TGTGCCAGCAGCTTGCGACGGCCAGGCGACTCTGGAAACACCATATATTTT
d_call: NA; clone_size: few; cdr3_length: 15; v_call: TRBV11-2; j_call: TRBJ2-5; cdr3_aa: CASSLIRDNQETQYF; cdr3_nt: TGTGCCAGCAGCTTAATAAGAGACAATCAAGAGACCCAGTACTTC
d_call: TRBD1; clone_size: NA; cdr3_length: 16; v_call: TRBV28; j_call: TRBJ1-2; cdr3_aa: CASSLPVRTGGRGYTF; cdr3_nt: TGTGCCAGCAGTCTGCCAGTACGGACAGGGGGCCGTGGCTACACCTTC
d_call: NA; clone_size: NA; cdr3_length: 13; v_call: TRBV15; j_call: TRBJ1-2; cdr3_aa: CATSRAGDYGYTF; cdr3_nt: TGTGCCACCAGCCGGGCAGGGGACTATGGCTACACCTTC
d_call: TRBD1; clone_size: NA; cdr3_length: 16; v_call: TRBV5-6; j_call: TRBJ2-2; cdr3_aa: CASSPAGGEKTGELFF; cdr3_nt: TGTGCCAGCAGCCCAGCAGGGGGCGAAAAGACCGGGGAGCTGTTTTTT
d_call: NA; clone_size: NA; cdr3_length: 13; v_call: TRBV7-9; j_call: TRBJ1-2; cdr3_aa: CASSSGGYYGYTF; cdr3_nt: TGTGCCAGCAGCTCCGGAGGGTACTATGGCTACACCTTC
d_call: TRBD2; clone_size: NA; cdr3_length: 15; v_call: TRBV18; j_call: TRBJ2-1; cdr3_aa: CASSPPSGGRNEQFF; cdr3_nt: TGTGCCAGCTCACCACCGAGCGGGGGGAGGAATGAGCAGTTCTTC
d_call: NA; clone_size: few; cdr3_length: 13; v_call: TRBV7-2; j_call: TRBJ2-7; cdr3_aa: CASSLAGGLEQYF; cdr3_nt: TGTGCCAGCAGCTTAGCGGGGGGGCTCGAGCAGTACTTC
d_call: NA; clone_size: few; cdr3_length: 11; v_call: TRBV12-3/TRBV12-4; j_call: TRBJ1-2; cdr3_aa: CASSPGSGYTF; cdr3_nt: TGTGCCTCGTCCCCGGGAAGCGGCTACACCTTC
d_call: TRBD1; clone_size: NA; cdr3_length: 18; v_call: TRBV4-1; j_call: TRBJ1-4; cdr3_aa: CASSPLGTGAPRNEKLFF; cdr3_nt: TGCGCCAGCAGCCCCCTTGGGACAGGAGCCCCCCGGAATGAAAAACTGTTTTTT
d_call: NA; clone_size: NA; cdr3_length: 16; v_call: TRBV19; j_call: TRBJ1-5; cdr3_aa: CASSSLLQGYNQPQHF; cdr3_nt: TGTGCCAGTAGTTCACTACTCCAGGGCTACAATCAGCCCCAGCATTTT
d_call: NA; clone_size: once; cdr3_length: 13; v_call: TRBV5-4; j_call: TRBJ2-3; cdr3_aa: CASSTPGEDTQYF; cdr3_nt: TGTGCCAGCAGCACCCCGGGGGAAGATACGCAGTATTTT
d_call: NA; clone_size: NA; cdr3_length: 15; v_call: TRBV2; j_call: TRBJ1-3; cdr3_aa: CASSDGKRAGNTIYF; cdr3_nt: TGTGCCAGCAGTGATGGCAAGAGGGCGGGAAACACCATATATTTT
d_call: NA; clone_size: NA; cdr3_length: 14; v_call: TRBV5-1; j_call: TRBJ1-4; cdr3_aa: CASSLGGGYEKLFF; cdr3_nt: TGCGCCAGCAGCTTGGGTGGGGGCTATGAAAAACTGTTTTTT
d_call: TRBD1; clone_size: NA; cdr3_length: 18; v_call: TRBV7-9; j_call: TRBJ1-4; cdr3_aa: CASSLRSNRGHGNEKLFF; cdr3_nt: TGTGCCAGCAGCTTGAGGTCGAACAGGGGGCACGGCAATGAAAAACTGTTTTTT
d_call: TRBD1; clone_size: NA; cdr3_length: 15; v_call: TRBV5-1; j_call: TRBJ2-1; cdr3_aa: CASDPGQGIGREQFF; cdr3_nt: TGCGCCAGCGACCCGGGACAGGGGATCGGAAGGGAGCAGTTCTTC
d_call: TRBD2; clone_size: NA; cdr3_length: 16; v_call: TRBV5-1; j_call: TRBJ2-7; cdr3_aa: CASSLEPSGGIYEQYF; cdr3_nt: TGCGCCAGCAGCTTGGAGCCCAGCGGGGGAATCTACGAGCAGTACTTC
d_call: TRBD1; clone_size: NA; cdr3_length: 13; v_call: TRBV29-1; j_call: TRBJ1-1; cdr3_aa: CSVYAGGWTEAFF; cdr3_nt: TGCAGCGTTTACGCAGGGGGCTGGACTGAAGCTTTCTTT
d_call: TRBD1; clone_size: NA; cdr3_length: 15; v_call: TRBV2; j_call: TRBJ1-2; cdr3_aa: CASSGGQGANYGYTF; cdr3_nt: TGTGCCAGCAGTGGGGGACAGGGGGCAAACTATGGCTACACCTTC
d_call: NA; clone_size: once; cdr3_length: 14; v_call: TRBV11-2; j_call: TRBJ2-2; cdr3_aa: CASSFQGHTGELFF; cdr3_nt: TGTGCCAGCAGCTTTCAGGGGCACACCGGGGAGCTGTTTTTT
d_call: TRBD1; clone_size: NA; cdr3_length: 16; v_call: TRBV20-1; j_call: TRBJ1-3; cdr3_aa: CSASLGQGDSGNTIYF; cdr3_nt: TGCAGTGCTAGTCTGGGACAGGGAGACTCTGGAAACACCATATATTTT
d_call: NA; clone_size: few; cdr3_length: 13; v_call: TRBV7-8; j_call: TRBJ1-2; cdr3_aa: CASSLMSPRGYTF; cdr3_nt: TGTGCCAGCAGCTTAATGTCCCCACGGGGCTACACCTTC
d_call: TRBD2; clone_size: NA; cdr3_length: 15; v_call: TRBV27; j_call: TRBJ2-7; cdr3_aa: CASKSAGLAGREQYF; cdr3_nt: TGTGCCAGCAAGTCCGCTGGACTAGCGGGGAGGGAGCAGTACTTC
d_call: NA; clone_size: NA; cdr3_length: 14; v_call: TRBV30; j_call: TRBJ1-5; cdr3_aa: CAWSRTDSNQPQHF; cdr3_nt: TGTGCCTGGAGCCGGACAGATAGCAATCAGCCCCAGCATTTT
d_call: NA; clone_size: NA; cdr3_length: 15; v_call: TRBV3-1/TRBV3-2; j_call: TRBJ1-4; cdr3_aa: CASSARGGAGEKLFF; cdr3_nt: TGTGCCAGCAGCGCGAGGGGGGGCGCGGGGGAAAAACTGTTTTTT
d_call: NA; clone_size: NA; cdr3_length: 15; v_call: TRBV6-6; j_call: TRBJ2-1; cdr3_aa: CASSYGLGGYNEQFF; cdr3_nt: TGTGCCAGCAGTTACGGCCTGGGGGGCTACAATGAGCAGTTCTTC
d_call: NA; clone_size: NA; cdr3_length: 14; v_call: TRBV9; j_call: TRBJ2-5; cdr3_aa: CASSVSTGDETQYF; cdr3_nt: TGTGCCAGCAGCGTTTCGACGGGTGATGAGACCCAGTACTTC
d_call: NA; clone_size: NA; cdr3_length: 14; v_call: TRBV5-1; j_call: TRBJ1-1; cdr3_aa: CASSFTQGRTEAFF; cdr3_nt: TGCGCCAGCAGCTTTACTCAGGGAAGAACTGAAGCTTTCTTT